Below are 25 T cell receptor beta chains sequenced from a single sample in a study of molecular identifiers for immune sequencing clone quantification. TCRdb analysed the PCR reads with MiXCR anew, one entry per CDR3 protein. The sample includes more than 450,000 distinct CDR3 sequences, around a fifth of them seen just once. Sequencing input: naive CD8+ T cells from blood, with Jurkat cell RNA spiked in. Subset meaning: FACS-sorted CD8+CD4-CCR7+CD45RA+ naive T cells. The receptors originated from a human donor in good health. Some libraries in this study had Jurkat cell RNA spiked in.

The genes are TRBV5-5 and TRBJ1-5, with 8 nucleotides matching TRBD1. This CDR3 is built from 14 residues. With 4 bases clipped from V and 5 bases from J, the junction kept 5 bases outside the gene matches. Germline CDR1 is SGHKS and CDR2 is YYEKEE (reference sequence). The CDR3 nucleotides are TGTGCCAGCAGCGTGGGACAGGTTTATCAGCCCCAGCATTTT. This translates into CASSVGQVYQPQHF.

Notes on this clonotype: A much more abundant neighbour one base away suggests this may be a read error. This chain links TRBV5-1 with TRBJ2-7; TRBD1 aligns across 7 bases. CDR1 SGHRS and CDR2 YFSETQ come from the germline V gene. The CDR3 totals 15 residues. The trim removed 4 bases at V and 6 bases at J, leaving 13 bases unmatched. This CDR3 reads CASSLAGTAWREQYF. The CDR3 DNA reads as TGCGCCAGCAGCCTGGCCGGGACAGCCTGGCGCGAGCAGTACTTC.

This clonotype has a count of ten or more. The chain couples TRBV7-9 to TRBJ2-5; possibly TRBD1 for D (5 bases). Germline values: CDR1 SEHNR, CDR2 FQNEAQ (reference sequence). This CDR3 spans 15 amino acids. V was clipped by 0 bases and J by 1 base, with 9 bases between them. CDR3 sequence: CASSLAGHTQETQYF. The CDR3 DNA is TGTGCCAGCAGCTTAGCCGGACATACCCAAGAGACCCAGTACTTC.

This clonotype was counted a few times. A read error may produce the germline difference seen at one junction end. The chain joins TRBV4-2 to TRBJ2-1; 11 positions match TRBD2. This CDR3 spans 17 amino acids. Germline CDR1 is LGHNA and CDR2 is YNFKEQ. The CDR3 coding sequence is TGTGCCAGCAGCCAAGATCTGAATCCAACTAGCGGGAGAGAGGAAATCTTC. Protein sequence: CASSQDLNPTSGREEIF.

This chain joins TRBV4-1 and TRBJ2-7; no firm D call. This CDR3 has 13 amino acids. V was cut by 0 bases and J by 7 bases, with 10 bases left in between. The V gene's germline CDR1 is MGHRA and CDR2 YSYEKL. CDR3: CASSQDLQQEQYF. The CDR3 DNA sequence: TGCGCCAGCAGCCAAGATCTTCAGCAGGAGCAGTACTTC.

With respect to this clonotype: At one end, the junction sequence differs from germline, possibly due to a read error. V is TRBV5-3 and J is TRBJ2-7, with 8 bases identical to TRBD1. TRBV5-3 is annotated as an ORF whose role is uncertain. The CDR3 totals 16 residues. In DNA, the CDR3 is TGTGCCAGCAGCTTGGCACAGGGGGGAATTTCCTACGAGCAGTACTTC. It is translated as CASSLAQGGISYEQYF.

This clonotype appeared many times. The chain links TRBV3-1 to TRBJ1-5, with TRBD1 identical over 8 bases. Looked up from germline, CDR1 is LGHDT and CDR2 is YNNKEL (reference sequence). The J segment lost 4 bases and the V segment lost 7 bases, leaving 18 bases of the junction unmatched. The CDR3 runs 18 residues. The CDR3 nucleotides read TGTGCCAGCATCGAATATCGGACAGGGTATACTTCTAATCAGCCCCAGCATTTT. Translation gives CASIEYRTGYTSNQPQHF.

The chain is built from TRBV6-2 or TRBV6-3 and TRBJ2-7; a possible D gene is TRBD2 (6 bases). This CDR3 has 14 amino acids. The germline V gene has CDR1 MNHEY and CDR2 SVGEGT. Trimming left V 2 bases short and J 3 bases short, with 11 bases between. CDR3 DNA: TGTGCCAGCAGTTACCTTACTAGCTTCTACGAGCAGTACTTC. Amino acid sequence: CASSYLTSFYEQYF.

The chain joins TRBV4-3 to TRBJ1-5; possible D gene TRBD1, 6 bases. The germline V gene encodes CDR1 LGHNA and CDR2 YSLEER. This CDR3 is 18 amino acids long. V was trimmed by 0 bases and J by 2 bases, leaving 17 bases between them. CDR3 nucleotide sequence: TGCGCCAGCAGCCAAGATAGGCAGGGGATATTCGGCAATCAGCCCCAGCATTTT. It encodes CASSQDRQGIFGNQPQHF.

Ten or more counts support this clonotype. The rearrangement uses TRBV20-1 and TRBJ2-4, with 14 bases that match TRBD2. The CDR3 totals 19 residues. Germline V gene data show CDR1 as DFQATT and CDR2 as SNEGSKA (reference sequence). The V segment lost 6 bases and the J segment 3 bases; nucleotides outside the gene matches: 16. The CDR3 DNA is TGCAGTGCCGAGACTAGCGGGGGGGCGAGAGGGCTCGGCAAAAACATTCAGTACTTC. Its translation is CSAETSGGARGLGKNIQYF.

This clonotype appeared a few times. The genes are TRBV27 and TRBJ1-5; D unclear. CDR1 is MNHEY and CDR2 is SMNVEV in the germline V gene (reference sequence). CDR3 size: 13 residues. The V end lost 5 bases, the J end lost 6 bases, and 11 bases lay between the germline ends. CDR3 sequence (DNA): TGTGCCAGCAGTAGTTCAGTTCGTCAGCCCCAGCATTTT. Residues: CASSSSVRQPQHF.

This clonotype has a count of ten or more. V usage is TRBV27 and J usage is TRBJ2-1; TRBD2 agrees at 9 bases. Unmatched junction bases numbered 4, after V lost 5 bases and J lost 5 bases. The CDR3 sequence is 14 residues long. Germline V gene lookup returns CDR1 MNHEY and CDR2 SMNVEV (reference sequence). CDR3 region: CASSLAGPNNEQFF. CDR3 bases: TGTGCCAGCAGTCTAGCGGGGCCTAACAATGAGCAGTTCTTC.

The genes are TRBV19 and TRBJ1-5; 9 bases line up with TRBD1. CDR3 size: 15 residues. CDR1 and CDR2 (germline): LNHDA, SQIVND (reference sequence). With 2 bases clipped from V and 7 bases from J, the junction kept 6 bases outside the gene matches. This CDR3 reads CASSIMGQGYQPQHF. Here the CDR3 DNA reads TGTGCCAGTAGTATAATGGGACAGGGATACCAGCCCCAGCATTTT.

With regard to this clonotype: One junction end disagrees with the germline gene, perhaps due to a read error. This rearrangement joins TRBV3-1 to TRBJ2-7; tentatively, D is TRBD1 (5 bases). CDR1 is LGHDT, CDR2 YNNKEL, per germline (reference sequence). This CDR3 has 13 residues. The CDR3 DNA is TGTGCCAGCAGTCCCGGTAGGGGCTACGAGCAGCACTTC. It is translated as CASSPGRGYEQHF.

This clonotype appeared a few times. V and J are TRBV30 and TRBJ2-1, with TRBD2 identical over 7 bases. CDR3 size: 13 residues. J gave up 1 base and V 5 bases, and 2 bases lay outside the gene matches. CDR1 and CDR2 (germline): GTSNPN, SVGIG (reference sequence). The CDR3 spells CAWGTKSYNEQFF. Written as DNA, the CDR3 is TGTGCCTGGGGGACTAAATCCTACAATGAGCAGTTCTTC.

CDR3 region: CSVGPNDRREQYF. CDR3 in DNA: TGCAGCGTTGGCCCCAACGACAGGCGGGAGCAGTACTTC. The chain couples TRBV29-1 to TRBJ2-7, with D maybe TRBD1 (6 bases). CDR3 length: 13 residues. From germline, CDR1 is SQVTM and CDR2 ANQGSEA. Trimming took 4 bases from V and 7 from J, leaving 17 bases between them.

This clonotype occurred many times. The CDR3 nucleotides are TGTGCCAGCAGCTTAGCGGGGAATAATTCACCCCTCCACTTT. The encoded protein is CASSLAGNNSPLHF. The chain combines TRBV7-6 with TRBJ1-6; no firm D call. V was clipped by 0 bases and J by 5 bases, with 5 bases between them. CDR3 length equals 14 residues. The germline CDR1 and CDR2 sequences are SGHVS and FNYEAQ.

This clonotype has ten or more counts. The rearrangement links TRBV12-3 or TRBV12-4 to TRBJ2-6; D is perhaps TRBD2 (6 bases). This CDR3 has 16 amino acids. The ends were cut back, 4 bases at V and 6 bases at J, with 16 bases in the middle. The CDR3 protein is CASSSLGGYEANVLTF. The CDR3 nucleotides read TGTGCCAGCAGTTCCTTGGGGGGATACGAGGCCAACGTCCTGACTTTC.

In regard to this clonotype: This may stem from a read error, because a much larger clone lies one nucleotide away. The rearrangement joins TRBV2 to TRBJ2-3; 9 nucleotides match TRBD2. CDR3 length equals 16 residues. Germline CDR1 SNHLY, CDR2 FYNNEI. CDR3 loop: CASSPVAGAMGDTQCF. DNA for the CDR3: TGTGCCAGCAGTCCCGTAGCGGGGGCCATGGGAGATACGCAGTGTTTT.

CDR3 nucleotides: TGTGCCAGCAGCAAGGGACCCCTGTTAGAGACCCAGTACTTC. It encodes CASSKGPLLETQYF. This chain connects TRBV7-2 to TRBJ2-5; D is possibly TRBD1 or TRBD2 (5 bases each). The V end lost 5 bases, the J end lost 4 bases, and 14 bases lay between the germline ends. CDR1 and CDR2 from the germline V gene are SGHTA and FQGNSA. The CDR3 extends over 14 amino acids.

Many counts were recorded for this clonotype. V gene TRBV7-9 combines with J gene TRBJ2-7, with D possibly being TRBD1 or TRBD2 (5 bases each). V was shortened by 4 bases and J by 4 bases, with 17 bases between the two germline ends. From germline, CDR1 is SEHNR and CDR2 FQNEAQ (reference sequence). The CDR3 covers 15 residues. For the CDR3, the DNA is TGTGCCAGCAGCTCGGACGGGACCCCAACTTACGAGCAGTACTTC. It is translated as CASSSDGTPTYEQYF.

This clonotype was seen at least ten times. This chain uses TRBV12-3 or TRBV12-4 with TRBJ1-6, with TRBD1 matching 9 bases. This CDR3 has 15 amino acids. J lost 7 bases, V lost 6 bases, and 7 bases had no gene match. CDR3 sequence: CASSYGQGNNSPLHF. The CDR3 region has the DNA TGTGCCAGCAGCTACGGACAGGGGAACAATTCACCCCTCCACTTT.

This clonotype has more than one count but fewer than ten. The rearrangement uses TRBV6-2 or TRBV6-3 and TRBJ1-1; D unclear. V lost 0 bases and J 0 bases, leaving 11 bases between the germline ends. CDR3 length: 16 residues. Looked up from germline, CDR1 is MNHEY and CDR2 is SVGEGT. The CDR3: CASSYSRGTMNTEAFF. The CDR3 DNA is TGTGCCAGCAGTTACTCCCGGGGAACTATGAACACTGAAGCTTTCTTT.

About this clonotype itself: A read error is possible here, since a much larger clone lies one base away. In nucleotides, the CDR3 is TGTGCCAGTAGTATAGCCCAGGACTACGAGCAGTACTTC. Residues: CASSIAQDYEQYF. The chain recombines TRBV19 with TRBJ2-7; D unclear. V lost 1 base, J lost 3 bases, and 7 bases lay in between. Germline V CDR1 and CDR2: LNHDA, SQIVND (reference sequence). CDR3 length: 13 amino acids.

There are a few counts of this clonotype. With a much larger clone just one base away, this may be a read error. The gene calls are TRBV23-1 and TRBJ2-2; tentatively, D is TRBD1 (6 bases). TRBV23-1 is classed as an ORF, of uncertain function. The CDR3 totals 15 residues. Trimming left V 6 bases short and J 4 bases short, with 15 bases between. CDR3 in amino acids: CASRPRGSSTGELFF. DNA of the CDR3: TGCGCCAGCAGGCCCAGGGGATCGAGCACCGGGGAGCTGTTTTTT.